This entry lists 7 T cell receptor beta chains sequenced from one sample in a study of T cells in Graves' hyperthyroidism and ophthalmopathy (dated by TCRdb to between 2018 and 2021). Receptor amplification or capture employed multiplex PCR. Sequencer: Illumina HiSeq 2000. The TCR beta CDR3 regions were amplified from RNA transcripts. A first-round RT-PCR of the TCR CDR3 used the HTBI primer set with the Qiagen OneStep RT-PCR kit. Using fastp trimming at Q25 and MiXCR clonotype assembly, TCRdb reanalyzed the public sequencing data and kept in-frame beta chains. Each entry is one CDR3 protein sequence, shown with its most common DNA and genes. For this sample the table gives hundreds of thousands of distinct CDR3 sequences, of which approximately 15% were detected only once. About 13% of the sample belongs to the ten largest clones. Sequencing was carried out using blood. These receptors originate from a man between 18 and 35 years old with Graves' ophthalmopathy.

CDR3 nucleotides: TGCGCCAGCAGCGCTGGGGGGGTGGAGACAGGGGAAGCTTTCTTT. Amino acids: CASSAGGVETGEAFF. The genes are TRBV5-1 and TRBJ1-1; 7 bases fit TRBD1. Losses at the gene ends were 4 bases for V and 8 bases for J; bases not matched to a gene: 14. This CDR3 spans 15 amino acids. CDR1 is SGHRS, CDR2 YFSETQ, per germline. Full variable domain (rest looked up from reference TRBV5-1 and TRBJ1-1): KAGVTQTPRYLIKTRGQQVTLSCSPISGHRSVSWYQQTPGQGLQFLFEYFSETQRNKGNFPGRFSGRQFSNSRSEMNVSTLELGDSALYLCASSAGGVETGEAFFGQGTRLTVV.

The rearrangement joins TRBV19 to TRBJ1-1; TRBD1 agrees at 8 bases. Germline V CDR1 and CDR2: LNHDA, SQIVND (reference sequence). The J segment lost 5 bases and the V segment lost 7 bases, leaving 6 bases of the junction unmatched. This CDR3 is built from 13 residues. CDR3 nucleotide sequence: TGTGCCAGTAAGCCCGACAGGGGAACTGAAGCTTTCTTT. Its translation: CASKPDRGTEAFF.

The table lists this clonotype with many counts. The genes are TRBV11-3 and TRBJ2-3, with TRBD1 identical over 8 bases. Germline V gene lookup returns CDR1 SGHNT and CDR2 YENEEA. Losses at the gene ends were 1 base for V and 1 base for J; bases not matched to a gene: 7. There are 17 residues in the CDR3. CDR3 sequence (DNA): TGTGCCAGCAGCTTAGGGCAGGGGGCTTTAGGCACAGATACGCAGTATTTT. It codes for CASSLGQGALGTDTQYF.

This clonotype has ten or more counts. The chain is built from TRBV6-1 and TRBJ2-3; possible D gene TRBD2, 5 bases. CDR1 MNHNS and CDR2 SASEGT come from the germline V gene. The ends were cut back, 6 bases at V and 0 bases at J, with 10 bases in the middle. The CDR3 is 14 amino acids. The CDR3 DNA is TGTGCCAGCAGCGTAAGGACTAGCACAGATACGCAGTATTTT. It specifies CASSVRTSTDTQYF.

The table lists this clonotype with many counts. The V call is TRBV6-2 or TRBV6-3, the J call TRBJ2-5, with 8 bases that match TRBD2. V gave up 2 bases and J gave up 8 bases; unmatched junction bases: 7. CDR1 and CDR2 (germline): MNHEY, SVGEGT. This CDR3 comprises 14 residues. CDR3 sequence: CASSYPESGGTQYF. For the CDR3, the DNA is TGTGCCAGCAGTTACCCCGAGAGCGGGGGCACCCAGTACTTC.

This clonotype was counted between two and nine times. The chain carries TRBV4-1 and TRBJ2-3; D may be TRBD2 (6 bases). Trimming took 5 bases from V and 5 from J, leaving 17 bases between them. The CDR3 totals 15 residues. CDR1 and CDR2 (germline): MGHRA, YSYEKL. CDR3 in amino acids: CASSWGAVGGDTQYF. CDR3 DNA sequence: TGCGCCAGCAGCTGGGGCGCGGTGGGGGGAGATACGCAGTATTTT.

This clonotype was observed at least ten times. The chain couples TRBV7-9 to TRBJ2-3; maybe TRBD2 (6 bases). Trimming removed 6 bases at V and 2 bases at J, with 15 bases between. In germline, CDR1 is SEHNR, CDR2 FQNEAQ (reference sequence). The CDR3 has 15 amino acids. CDR3 region: CASRPQEGATDTQYF. Here the CDR3 DNA reads TGTGCCAGCAGACCTCAGGAGGGCGCCACAGATACGCAGTATTTT.